At least ten counts were recorded for the clone carrying this T cell receptor beta chain. The sample is drawn from a study of human T cells and chemical hapten exposure. Study summary: Enrolled patients were predominantly female and had alopecia areata, totalis or universalis.

The germline CDR1 and CDR2 sequences are KGHSH and LQKENI. V lost 0 bases to trimming and J lost 0 bases, with 8 bases between them. The CDR3 sequence is 15 residues long. It was the library that attached unique molecular identifiers to individual cDNA molecules. TCRdb reprocessed the RACE reads with MiXCR, giving one entry per CDR3 protein. This table holds tens of thousands of distinct CDR3 sequences, 8.5% to 14% found once. Time point meaning: patch test 3, about 24 weeks after DPC sensitization. The treatment: therapeutic diphenylcyclopropenone sensitization with weekly scalp DPC. This clonotype was sampled from a woman aged 45-65 years with alopecia areata. Some clones in this sample may be carry-over from other donors' samples. The specimen was whole blood, collected in connection with sensitization to the hapten diphenylcyclopropenone (DPC). V usage is TRBV18 and J usage is TRBJ1-1; D perhaps matches TRBD1 (5 bases). CDR3 in DNA: TGTGCCAGCTCACCACCAGCGACAGTGAACACTGAAGCTTTCTTT. Amino acids: CASSPPATVNTEAFF.